This TCR beta chain is drawn from a study of blood T cell repertoires in COVID-19. At the level of the study: The United States, Italy and Spain were the sources of the acute and convalescent COVID-19 samples.

Looked up from germline, CDR1 is MGHRA and CDR2 is YSYEKL. With 1 base clipped from V and 9 bases from J, the junction kept 8 bases outside the gene matches. The CDR3 sequence is 15 residues long. Original analysis: Reference gene primers were amplified, and this amplification served to estimate nucleated cell counts. The repertoire was sequenced with immunoSEQ multiplex PCR; TCRdb's copy has only in-frame clones and lacks some. V and J calls and clone size are those listed in that table; D and trimming were worked out from the DNA. The top ten clones hold less than 2% of a sample with about 410,000 clones, around 89% of them seen once. Patients in Seattle were enrolled during active infection, then followed longitudinally.

Specimen: peripheral blood. The chain joins TRBV4-1 to TRBJ2-1; 8 bases agree with TRBD1. The clonotype comes from a woman in her 40s with COVID-19, enrolled during active disease. The CDR3 DNA is TGCGCCAGCAGCCAAGTGGACAGGGAAGGCGGTGAGCAGTTCTTC. Protein sequence: CASSQVDREGGEQFF.